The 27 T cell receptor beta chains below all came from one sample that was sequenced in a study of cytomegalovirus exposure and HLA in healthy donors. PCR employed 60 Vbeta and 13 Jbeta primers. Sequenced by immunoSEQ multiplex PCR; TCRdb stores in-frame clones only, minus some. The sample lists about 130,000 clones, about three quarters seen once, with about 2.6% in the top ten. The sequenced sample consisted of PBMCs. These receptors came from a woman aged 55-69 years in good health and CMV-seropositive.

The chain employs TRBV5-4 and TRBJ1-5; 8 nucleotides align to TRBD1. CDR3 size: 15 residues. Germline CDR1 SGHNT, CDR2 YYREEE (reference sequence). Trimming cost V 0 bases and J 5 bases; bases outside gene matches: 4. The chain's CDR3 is CASSLGRGPDQPQHF. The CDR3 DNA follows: TGTGCCAGCAGCTTGGGCAGGGGGCCGGATCAGCCCCAGCATTTT.

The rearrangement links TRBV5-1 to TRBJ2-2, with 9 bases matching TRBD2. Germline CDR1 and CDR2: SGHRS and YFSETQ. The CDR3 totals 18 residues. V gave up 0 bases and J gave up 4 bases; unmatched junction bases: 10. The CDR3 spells CASSLAQRGDYLTGELFF. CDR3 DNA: TGCGCCAGCAGCTTGGCCCAGCGGGGGGACTATCTCACCGGGGAGCTGTTTTTT.

CDR3 residues: CASSPLAETYEQYF. CDR3 coding DNA: TGTGCCAGCAGTCCCCTCGCGGAAACCTACGAGCAGTACTTC. The gene calls are TRBV27 and TRBJ2-7; D is uncertain. This CDR3 is built from 14 residues. Per the germline V gene, CDR1 is MNHEY and CDR2 is SMNVEV (reference sequence). Trimming stripped 5 bases from V and 2 bases from J, with 13 bases between.

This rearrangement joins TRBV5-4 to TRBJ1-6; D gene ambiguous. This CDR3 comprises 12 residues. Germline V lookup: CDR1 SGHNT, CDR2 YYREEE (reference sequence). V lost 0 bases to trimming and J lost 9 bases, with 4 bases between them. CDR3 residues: CASSLDSSPLHF. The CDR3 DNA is TGTGCCAGCAGCTTGGACAGTTCACCCCTCCACTTT.

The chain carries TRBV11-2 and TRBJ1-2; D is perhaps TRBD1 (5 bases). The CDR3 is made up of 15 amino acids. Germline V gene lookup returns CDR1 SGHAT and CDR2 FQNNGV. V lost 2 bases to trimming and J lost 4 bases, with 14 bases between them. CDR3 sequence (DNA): TGTGCCAGCAGCTTATCTTTACGGGACTTCTATGGCTACACCTTC. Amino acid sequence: CASSLSLRDFYGYTF.

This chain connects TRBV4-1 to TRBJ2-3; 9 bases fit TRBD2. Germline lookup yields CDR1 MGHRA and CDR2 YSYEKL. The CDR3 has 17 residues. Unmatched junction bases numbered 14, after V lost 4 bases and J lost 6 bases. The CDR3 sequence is CASSPLRGGGAEDTQYF. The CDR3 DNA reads TGCGCCAGCAGCCCCCTACGGGGCGGGGGGGCCGAGGATACGCAGTATTTT.

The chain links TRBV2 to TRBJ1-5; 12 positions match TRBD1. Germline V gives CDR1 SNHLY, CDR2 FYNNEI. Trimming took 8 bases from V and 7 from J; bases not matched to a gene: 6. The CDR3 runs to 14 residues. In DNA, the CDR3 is TGTGCCAGCTCGGGACAGGGGGCGAGACAGCCCCAGCATTTT. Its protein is CASSGQGARQPQHF.

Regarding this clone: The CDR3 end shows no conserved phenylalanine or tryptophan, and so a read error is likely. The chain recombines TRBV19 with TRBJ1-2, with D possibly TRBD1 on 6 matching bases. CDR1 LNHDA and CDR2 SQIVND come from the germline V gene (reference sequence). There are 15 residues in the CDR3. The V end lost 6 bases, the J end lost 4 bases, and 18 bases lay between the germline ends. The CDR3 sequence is CASSQNRVELYGYTL. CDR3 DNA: TGTGCCAGTAGCCAGAACAGGGTAGAACTCTATGGCTACACCCTC.

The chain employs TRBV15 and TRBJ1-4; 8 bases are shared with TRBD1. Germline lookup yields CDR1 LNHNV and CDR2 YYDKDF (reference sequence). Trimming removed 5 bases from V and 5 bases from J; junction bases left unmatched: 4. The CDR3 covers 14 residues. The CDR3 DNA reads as TGTGCCACCAGCGGACAGGGACAAAATGAAAAACTGTTTTTT. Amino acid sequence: CATSGQGQNEKLFF.

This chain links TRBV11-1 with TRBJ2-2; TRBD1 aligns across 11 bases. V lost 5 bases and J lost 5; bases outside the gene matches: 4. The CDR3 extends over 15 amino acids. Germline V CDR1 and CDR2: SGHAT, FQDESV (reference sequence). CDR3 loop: CASSPRDRGTGELFF. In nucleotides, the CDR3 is TGTGCCAGCAGCCCGAGGGACAGGGGGACCGGGGAGCTGTTTTTT.

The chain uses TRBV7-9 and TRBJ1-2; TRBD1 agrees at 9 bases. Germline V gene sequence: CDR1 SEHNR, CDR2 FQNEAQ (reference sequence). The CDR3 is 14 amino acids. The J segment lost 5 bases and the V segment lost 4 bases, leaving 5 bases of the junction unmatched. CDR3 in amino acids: CASSSDRGGYGYTF. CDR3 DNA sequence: TGTGCCAGCAGCTCGGACAGGGGAGGGTATGGCTACACCTTC.

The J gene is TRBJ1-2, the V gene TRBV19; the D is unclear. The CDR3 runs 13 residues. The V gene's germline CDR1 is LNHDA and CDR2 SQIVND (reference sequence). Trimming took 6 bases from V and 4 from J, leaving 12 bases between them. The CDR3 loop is CASSASPFYGYTF. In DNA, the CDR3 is TGTGCCAGTAGCGCGTCACCCTTCTATGGCTACACCTTC.

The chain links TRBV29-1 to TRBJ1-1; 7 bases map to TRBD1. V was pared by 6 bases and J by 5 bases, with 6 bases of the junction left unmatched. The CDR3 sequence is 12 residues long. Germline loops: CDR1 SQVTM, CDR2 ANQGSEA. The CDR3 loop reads CSVDRDGTEAFF. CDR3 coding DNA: TGCAGCGTCGACAGGGATGGGACTGAAGCTTTCTTT.

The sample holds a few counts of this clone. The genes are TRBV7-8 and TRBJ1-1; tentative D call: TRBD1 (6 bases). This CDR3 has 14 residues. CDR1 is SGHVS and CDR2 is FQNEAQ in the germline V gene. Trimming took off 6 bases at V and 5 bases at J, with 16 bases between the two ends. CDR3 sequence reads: CASRFLGGGTEAFF. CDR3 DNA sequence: TGTGCCAGCAGGTTTCTTGGGGGCGGGACTGAAGCTTTCTTT.

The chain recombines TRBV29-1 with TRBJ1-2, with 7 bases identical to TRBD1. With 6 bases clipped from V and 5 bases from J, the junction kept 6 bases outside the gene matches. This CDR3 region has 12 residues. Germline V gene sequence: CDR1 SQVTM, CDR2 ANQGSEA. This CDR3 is CSVGSGGYGYTF. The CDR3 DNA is TGCAGCGTAGGGTCAGGGGGTTATGGCTACACCTTC.

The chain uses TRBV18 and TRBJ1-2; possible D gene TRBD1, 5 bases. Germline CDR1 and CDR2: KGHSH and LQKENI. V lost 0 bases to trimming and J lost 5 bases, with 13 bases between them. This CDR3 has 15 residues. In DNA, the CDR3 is TGTGCCAGCTCACCACCTGCGGGGGTTTCATATGGCTACACCTTC. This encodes CASSPPAGVSYGYTF. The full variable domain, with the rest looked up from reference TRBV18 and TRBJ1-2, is NAGVMQNPRHLVRRRGQEARLRCSPMKGHSHVYWYRQLPEEGLKFMVYLQKENIIDESGMPKERFSAEFPKEGPSILRIQQVVRGDSAAYFCASSPPAGVSYGYTFGSGTRLTVV.

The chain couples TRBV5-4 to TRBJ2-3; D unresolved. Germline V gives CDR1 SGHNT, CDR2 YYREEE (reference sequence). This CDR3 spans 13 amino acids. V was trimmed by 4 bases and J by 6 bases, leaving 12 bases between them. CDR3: CASSPPAGDTQYF. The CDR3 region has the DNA TGTGCCAGCAGCCCCCCCGCCGGGGATACGCAGTATTTT.

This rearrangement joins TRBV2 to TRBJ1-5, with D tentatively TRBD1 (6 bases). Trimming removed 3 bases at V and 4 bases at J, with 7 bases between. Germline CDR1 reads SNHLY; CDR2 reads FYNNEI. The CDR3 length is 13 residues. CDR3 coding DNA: TGTGCCAGCAGTGACAGGGGTAATCAGCCCCAGCATTTT. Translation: CASSDRGNQPQHF.

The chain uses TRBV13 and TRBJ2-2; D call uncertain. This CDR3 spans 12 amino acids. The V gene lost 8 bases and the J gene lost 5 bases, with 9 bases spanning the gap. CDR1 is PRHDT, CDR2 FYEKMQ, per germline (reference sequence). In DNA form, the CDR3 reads TGTGCCAGCCCGACGGAGACCGGGGAGCTGTTTTTT. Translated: CASPTETGELFF.

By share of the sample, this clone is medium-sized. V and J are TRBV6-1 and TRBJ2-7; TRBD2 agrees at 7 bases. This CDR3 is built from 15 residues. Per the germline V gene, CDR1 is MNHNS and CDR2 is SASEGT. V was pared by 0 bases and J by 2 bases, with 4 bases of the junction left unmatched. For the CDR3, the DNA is TGTGCCAGCAGTGAAGCTGGGACTACCGCCTACGAGCAGTACTTC. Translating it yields CASSEAGTTAYEQYF.

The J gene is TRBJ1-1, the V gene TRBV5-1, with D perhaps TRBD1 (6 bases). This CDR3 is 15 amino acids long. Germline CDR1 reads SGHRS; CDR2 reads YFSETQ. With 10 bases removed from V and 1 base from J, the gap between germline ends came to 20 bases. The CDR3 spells CASQISGVGNTEAFF. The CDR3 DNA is TGCGCCTCCCAGATCTCAGGGGTCGGGAACACTGAAGCTTTCTTT.

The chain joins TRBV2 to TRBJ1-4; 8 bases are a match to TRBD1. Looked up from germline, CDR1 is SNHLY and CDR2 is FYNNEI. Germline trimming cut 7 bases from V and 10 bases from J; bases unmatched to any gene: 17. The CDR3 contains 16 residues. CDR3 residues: CASTGGAPGFGGKLFF. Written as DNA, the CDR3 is TGTGCCAGCACAGGGGGCGCCCCCGGTTTCGGAGGAAAACTGTTTTTT. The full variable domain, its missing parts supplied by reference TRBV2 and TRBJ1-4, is EPEVTQTPSHQVTQMGQEVILRCVPISNHLYFYWYRQILGQKVEFLVSFYNNEISEKSEIFDDQFSVERPDGSNFTLKIRSTKLEDSAMYFCASTGGAPGFGGKLFFGSGTQLSVL.

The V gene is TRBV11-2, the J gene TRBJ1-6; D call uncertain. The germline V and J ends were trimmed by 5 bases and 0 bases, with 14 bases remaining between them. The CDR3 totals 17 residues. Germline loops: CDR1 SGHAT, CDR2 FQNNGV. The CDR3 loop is CASSQTAGYSYNSPLHF. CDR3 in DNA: TGTGCCAGCAGCCAGACCGCGGGATACTCCTATAATTCACCCCTCCACTTT. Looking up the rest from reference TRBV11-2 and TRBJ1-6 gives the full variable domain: EAGVAQSPRYKIIEKRQSVAFWCNPISGHATLYWYQQILGQGPKLLIQFQNNGVVDDSQLPKDRFSAERLKGVDSTLKIQPAKLEDSAVYLCASSQTAGYSYNSPLHFGNGTRLTVT.

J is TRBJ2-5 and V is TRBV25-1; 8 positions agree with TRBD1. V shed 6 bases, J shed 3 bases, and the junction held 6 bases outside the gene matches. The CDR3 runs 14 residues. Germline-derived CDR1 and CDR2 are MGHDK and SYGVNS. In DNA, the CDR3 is TGTGCCAGCAGCCCAGGGGGCTGGAAAGAGACCCAGTACTTC. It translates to CASSPGGWKETQYF.

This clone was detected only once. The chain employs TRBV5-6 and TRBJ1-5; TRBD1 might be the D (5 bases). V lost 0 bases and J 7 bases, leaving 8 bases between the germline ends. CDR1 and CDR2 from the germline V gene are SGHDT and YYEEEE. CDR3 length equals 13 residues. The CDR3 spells CASSLGTKQPQHF. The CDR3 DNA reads TGTGCCAGCAGCTTGGGGACAAAACAGCCCCAGCATTTT.

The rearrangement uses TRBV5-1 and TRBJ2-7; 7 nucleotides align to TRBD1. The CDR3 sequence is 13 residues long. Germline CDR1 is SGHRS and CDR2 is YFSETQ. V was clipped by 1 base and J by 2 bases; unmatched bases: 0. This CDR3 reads CASSLQGAYEQYF. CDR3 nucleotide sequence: TGCGCCAGCAGCTTGCAGGGGGCCTACGAGCAGTACTTC.

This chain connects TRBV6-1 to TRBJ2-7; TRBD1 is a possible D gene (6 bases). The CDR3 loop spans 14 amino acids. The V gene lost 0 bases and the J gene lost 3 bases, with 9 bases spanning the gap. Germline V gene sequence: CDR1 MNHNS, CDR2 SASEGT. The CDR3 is CASSEARGFYEQYF. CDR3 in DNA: TGTGCCAGCAGTGAAGCTAGGGGGTTCTACGAGCAGTACTTC.